What follows describes a single TCR beta chain. Germline V gene sequence: CDR1 SGHVS, CDR2 FQNEAQ. The CDR3 runs 13 residues. Trimming took off 6 bases at V and 1 base at J, with 10 bases between the two ends. Naive-designated CD8 cells lacked CD45RO, were positively enriched for CCR7, and omitted terminally differentiated effector memory CD45RA+ cells. The sample belongs to a study of shared clonotypes between healthy human individuals. Measured with immunoSEQ multiplex PCR; TCRdb has only the in-frame clones, and not every one. The sample includes about 650,000 clones, 95% of them seen just once. The chain joins TRBV7-8 to TRBJ2-7; weak D call: TRBD1 (7 bases). Sequenced input: naive CD8+ T cells sorted from blood. This TCR derives from a woman aged 25 to 45 in good health. CDR3 DNA sequence: TGTGCCAGCAGGCGGGACAGATCCTACGAGCAGTACTTC. Protein sequence: CASRRDRSYEQYF.